The text below deals with one T cell receptor (beta chain). Its antigen is undetermined. Preparation of the TCRbeta library was carried out with unique molecular identifiers. One entry per CDR3 protein results from TCRdb running MiXCR on the PCR reads. In the table there are approximately 500,000 distinct CDR3 sequences, about 10% of which are singletons. The sample is drawn from a study of T-cell reconstitution after alpha-beta-depleted transplantation in children. Whole-study results and caveats: Several patients had high TCRbeta diversity at day 60; it came from surviving recipient T cells and thymic progenitors. Where alpha-beta T cells came from about two months after transplant was reportedly several hundred expanded graft clones. Fresh T-cell production supplied most of the T-cell counts and diversity seen one year after transplant.

The CDR3 length is 17 residues. V lost 4 bases and J 3 bases, leaving 19 bases between the germline ends. The germline gives CDR1 MDHEN, CDR2 SYDVKM. The receptor was isolated from a child aged 2 to 15 with inherited bone marrow failure, due to receive a stem cell transplant. The sequencing used PBMCs, collected before TCRalphabeta/CD19-depleted stem cell transplant. The V gene is TRBV28, the J gene TRBJ1-5; maybe TRBD1 (6 bases). The CDR3 coding sequence is TGTGCCAGCAGTTCCCGGACAGCCCAGGAAGACAATCAGCCCCAGCATTTT. It codes for CASSSRTAQEDNQPQHF.